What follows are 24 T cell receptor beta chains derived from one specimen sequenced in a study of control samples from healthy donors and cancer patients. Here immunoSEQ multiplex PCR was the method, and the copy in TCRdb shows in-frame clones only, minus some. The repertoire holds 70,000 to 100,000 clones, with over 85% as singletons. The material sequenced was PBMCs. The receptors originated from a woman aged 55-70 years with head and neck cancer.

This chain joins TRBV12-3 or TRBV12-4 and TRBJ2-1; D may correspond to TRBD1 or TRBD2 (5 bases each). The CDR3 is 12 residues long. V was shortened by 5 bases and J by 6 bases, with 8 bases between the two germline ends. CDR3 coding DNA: TGTGCCAGCAGTCCCGGGACCAATGAGCAGTTCTTC. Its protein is CASSPGTNEQFF.

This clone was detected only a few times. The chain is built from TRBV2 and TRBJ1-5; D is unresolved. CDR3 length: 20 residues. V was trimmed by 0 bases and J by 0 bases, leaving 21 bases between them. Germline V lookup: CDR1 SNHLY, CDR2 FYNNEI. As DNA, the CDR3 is TGTGCCAGCAGTGAAGCGCATTTTAGTCCGAATTATTATAGCAATCAGCCCCAGCATTTT. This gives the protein CASSEAHFSPNYYSNQPQHF.

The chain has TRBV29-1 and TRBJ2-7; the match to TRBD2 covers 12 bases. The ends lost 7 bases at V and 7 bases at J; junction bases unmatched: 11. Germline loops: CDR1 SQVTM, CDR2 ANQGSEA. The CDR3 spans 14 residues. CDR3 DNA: TGCAGCGCTGGGACTAGCGGGCAGGCTGGAGAGCAGTACTTC. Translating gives CSAGTSGQAGEQYF.

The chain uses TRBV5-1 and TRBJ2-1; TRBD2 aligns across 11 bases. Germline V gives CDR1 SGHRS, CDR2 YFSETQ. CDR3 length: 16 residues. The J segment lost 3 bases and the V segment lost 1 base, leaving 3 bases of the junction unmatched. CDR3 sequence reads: CASSLLAGGNYNEQFF. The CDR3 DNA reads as TGCGCCAGCAGCTTGCTAGCGGGAGGCAACTACAATGAGCAGTTCTTC.

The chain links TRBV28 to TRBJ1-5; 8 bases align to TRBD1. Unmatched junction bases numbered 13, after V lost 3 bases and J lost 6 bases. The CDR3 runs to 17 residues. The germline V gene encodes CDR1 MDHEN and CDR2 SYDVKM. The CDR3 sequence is CASSFGQGAYTGQPQHF. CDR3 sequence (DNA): TGTGCCAGCAGTTTCGGGCAGGGGGCCTATACAGGTCAGCCCCAGCATTTT.

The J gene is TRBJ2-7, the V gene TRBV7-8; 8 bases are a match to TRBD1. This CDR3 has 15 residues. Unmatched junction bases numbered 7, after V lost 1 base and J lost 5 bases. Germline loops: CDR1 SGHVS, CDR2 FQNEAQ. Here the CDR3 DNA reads TGTGCCAGCAGCTTAGGTGTCCCGGGACAGGACGAGCAGTACTTC. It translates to CASSLGVPGQDEQYF.

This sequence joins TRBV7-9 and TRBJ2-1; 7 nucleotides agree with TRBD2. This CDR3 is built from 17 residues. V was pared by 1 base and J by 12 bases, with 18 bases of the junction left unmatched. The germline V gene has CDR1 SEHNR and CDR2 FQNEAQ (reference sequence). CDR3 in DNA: TGTGCCAGCAGCTTAGGTGGGAGGGCGGGGGTTACAATAGGGCAGTTCTTC. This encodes CASSLGGRAGVTIGQFF.

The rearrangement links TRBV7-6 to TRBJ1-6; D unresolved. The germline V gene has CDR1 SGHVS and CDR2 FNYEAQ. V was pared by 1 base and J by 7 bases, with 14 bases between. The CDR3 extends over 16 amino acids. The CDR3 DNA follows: TGTGCCAGCAGCTTAGGGGGTCGGGGATTGAATTCACCCCTCCACTTT. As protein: CASSLGGRGLNSPLHF.

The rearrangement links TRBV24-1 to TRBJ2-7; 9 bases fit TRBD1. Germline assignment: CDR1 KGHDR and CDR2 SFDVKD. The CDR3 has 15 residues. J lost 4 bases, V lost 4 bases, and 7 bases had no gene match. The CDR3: CATSEGTGGNYEQYF. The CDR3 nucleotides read TGTGCCACCAGTGAGGGCACAGGGGGCAATTACGAGCAGTACTTC.

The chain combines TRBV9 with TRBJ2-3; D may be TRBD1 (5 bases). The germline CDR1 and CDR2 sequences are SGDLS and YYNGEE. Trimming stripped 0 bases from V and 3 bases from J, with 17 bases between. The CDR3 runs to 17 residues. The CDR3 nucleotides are TGTGCCAGCAGCGTAGGCGGTGGGGCTGGAGCGACAGATACGCAGTATTTT. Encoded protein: CASSVGGGAGATDTQYF.

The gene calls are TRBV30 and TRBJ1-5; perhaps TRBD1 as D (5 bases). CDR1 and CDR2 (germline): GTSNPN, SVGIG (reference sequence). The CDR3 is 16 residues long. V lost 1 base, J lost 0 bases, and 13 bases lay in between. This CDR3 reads CAWSDPTVNSNQPQHF. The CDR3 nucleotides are TGTGCCTGGAGTGACCCGACAGTAAATAGCAATCAGCCCCAGCATTTT. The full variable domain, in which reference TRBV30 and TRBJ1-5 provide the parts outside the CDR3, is SQTIHQWPATLVQPVGSPLSLECTVEGTSNPNLYWYRQAAGRGLQLLFYSVGIGQISSEVPQNLSASRPQDRQFILSSKKLLLSDSGFYLCAWSDPTVNSNQPQHFGDGTRLSIL.

The DNA of the CDR3 is TGTGCCACCATCGGGGGGGCGGGCAGTCTTAGCAATCAGCCCCAGCATTTT. This sequence encodes CATIGGAGSLSNQPQHF. The chain links TRBV19 to TRBJ1-5; D perhaps matches TRBD1 (6 bases). Germline V CDR1 and CDR2: LNHDA, SQIVND (reference sequence). The CDR3 has 17 amino acids. Trimming took off 10 bases at V and 0 bases at J, with 22 bases between the two ends.

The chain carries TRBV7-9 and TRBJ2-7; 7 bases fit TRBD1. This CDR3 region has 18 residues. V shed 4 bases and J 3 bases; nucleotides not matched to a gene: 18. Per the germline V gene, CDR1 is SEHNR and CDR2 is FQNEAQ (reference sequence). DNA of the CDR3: TGTGCCAGCAGCTCAAATAATATTGTAGGAGGACAGGTCTACGAGCAGTACTTC. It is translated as CASSSNNIVGGQVYEQYF.

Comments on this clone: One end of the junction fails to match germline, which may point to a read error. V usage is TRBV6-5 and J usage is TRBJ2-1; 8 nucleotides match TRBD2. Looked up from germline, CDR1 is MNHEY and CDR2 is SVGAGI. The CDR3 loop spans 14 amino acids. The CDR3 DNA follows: TGTGCCAGCAGCCAGAATGACCTTAGCGGGATTTGGGTCTTC. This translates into CASSQNDLSGIWVF.

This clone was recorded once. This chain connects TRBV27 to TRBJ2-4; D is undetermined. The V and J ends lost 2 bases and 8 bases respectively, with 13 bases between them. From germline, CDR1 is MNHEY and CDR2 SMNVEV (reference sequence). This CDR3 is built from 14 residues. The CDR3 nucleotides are TGTGCCAGCAGTTTAGGCAGGTATTACGACATTCAGTACTTC. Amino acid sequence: CASSLGRYYDIQYF.

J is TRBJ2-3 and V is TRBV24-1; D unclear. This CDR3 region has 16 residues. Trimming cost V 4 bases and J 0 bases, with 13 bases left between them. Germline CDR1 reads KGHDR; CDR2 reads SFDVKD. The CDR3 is CATSDLTRDSTDTQYF. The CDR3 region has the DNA TGTGCCACCAGTGACTTGACCCGTGACAGCACAGATACGCAGTATTTT.

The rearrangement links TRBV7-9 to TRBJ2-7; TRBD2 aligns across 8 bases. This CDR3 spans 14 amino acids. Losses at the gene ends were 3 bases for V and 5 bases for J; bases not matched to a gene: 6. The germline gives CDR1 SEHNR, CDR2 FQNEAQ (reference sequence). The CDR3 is CASSLGSGTNEQYF. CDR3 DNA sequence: TGTGCCAGCAGCTTGGGTAGCGGGACGAACGAGCAGTACTTC.

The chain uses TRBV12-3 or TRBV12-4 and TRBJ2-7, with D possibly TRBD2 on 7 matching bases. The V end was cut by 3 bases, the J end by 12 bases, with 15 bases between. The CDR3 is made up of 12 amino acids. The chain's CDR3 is CASSLGGRSLYF. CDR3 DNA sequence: TGTGCCAGCAGTTTGGGGGGGCGCAGCCTGTACTTC.

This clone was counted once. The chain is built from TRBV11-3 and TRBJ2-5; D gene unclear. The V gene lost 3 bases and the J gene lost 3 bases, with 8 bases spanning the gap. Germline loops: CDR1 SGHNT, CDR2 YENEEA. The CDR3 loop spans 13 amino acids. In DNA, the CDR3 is TGTGCCAGCAGCTTTGGCCGGAAAGAGACCCAGTACTTC. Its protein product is CASSFGRKETQYF.

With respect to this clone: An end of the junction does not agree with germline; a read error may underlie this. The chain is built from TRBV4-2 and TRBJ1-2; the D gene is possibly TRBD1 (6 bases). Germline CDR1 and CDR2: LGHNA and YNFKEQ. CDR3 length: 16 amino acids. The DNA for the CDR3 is TGTACCAGCAGCCAAGTCAAACAGGGTGGGAACTATGGCTACACCTTC. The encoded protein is CTSSQVKQGGNYGYTF.

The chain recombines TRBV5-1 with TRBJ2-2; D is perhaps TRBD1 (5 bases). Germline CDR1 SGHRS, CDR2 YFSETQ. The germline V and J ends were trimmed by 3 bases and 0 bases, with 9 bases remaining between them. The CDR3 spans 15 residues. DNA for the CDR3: TGCGCCAGCAGCTCGCAGGGTCCGAACACCGGGGAGCTGTTTTTT. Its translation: CASSSQGPNTGELFF.

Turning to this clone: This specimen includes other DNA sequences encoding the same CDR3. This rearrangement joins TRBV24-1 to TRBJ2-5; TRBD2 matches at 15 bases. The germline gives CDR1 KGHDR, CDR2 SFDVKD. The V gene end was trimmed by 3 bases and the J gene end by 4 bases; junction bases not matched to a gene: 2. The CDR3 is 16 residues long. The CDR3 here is CATSDPGLAGGETQYF. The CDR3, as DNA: TGTGCCACCAGTGATCCGGGACTAGCGGGAGGAGAGACCCAGTACTTC.

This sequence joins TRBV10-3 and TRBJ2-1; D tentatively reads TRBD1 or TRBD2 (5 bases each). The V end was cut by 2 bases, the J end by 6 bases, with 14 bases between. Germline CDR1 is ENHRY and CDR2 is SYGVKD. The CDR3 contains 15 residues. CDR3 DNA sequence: TGTGCCATCAGTGAGACCACCGGGACGTCCAATGAGCAGTTCTTC. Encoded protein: CAISETTGTSNEQFF.

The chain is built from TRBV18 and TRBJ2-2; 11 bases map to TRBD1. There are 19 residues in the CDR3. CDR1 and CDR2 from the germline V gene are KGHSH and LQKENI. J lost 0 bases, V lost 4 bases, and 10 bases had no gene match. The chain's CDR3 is CASSQLFGTGGPNTGELFF. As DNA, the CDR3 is TGTGCCAGCTCACAGCTCTTTGGGACAGGGGGACCGAACACCGGGGAGCTGTTTTTT. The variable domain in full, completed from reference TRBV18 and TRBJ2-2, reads NAGVMQNPRHLVRRRGQEARLRCSPMKGHSHVYWYRQLPEEGLKFMVYLQKENIIDESGMPKERFSAEFPKEGPSILRIQQVVRGDSAAYFCASSQLFGTGGPNTGELFFGEGSRLTVL.